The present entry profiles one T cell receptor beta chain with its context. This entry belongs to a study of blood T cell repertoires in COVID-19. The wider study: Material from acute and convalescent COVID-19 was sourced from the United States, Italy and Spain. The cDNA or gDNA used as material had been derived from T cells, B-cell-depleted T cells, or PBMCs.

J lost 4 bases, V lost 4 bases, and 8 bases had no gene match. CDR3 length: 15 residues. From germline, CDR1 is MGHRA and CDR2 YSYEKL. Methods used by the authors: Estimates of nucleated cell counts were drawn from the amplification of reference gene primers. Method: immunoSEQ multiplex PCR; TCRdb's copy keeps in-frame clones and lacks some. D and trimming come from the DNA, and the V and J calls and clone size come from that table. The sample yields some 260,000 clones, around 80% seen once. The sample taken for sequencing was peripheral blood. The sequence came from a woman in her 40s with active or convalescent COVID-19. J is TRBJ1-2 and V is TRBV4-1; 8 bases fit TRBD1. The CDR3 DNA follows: TGCGCCAGCAGCCGGGCCCGGGACAGGTCCTATGGCTACACCTTC. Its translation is CASSRARDRSYGYTF.